What follows is one TCR beta chain and its context. The antigen is unknown. This sample is part of a study of cytomegalovirus exposure and HLA in healthy donors. V was clipped by 3 bases and J by 2 bases; unmatched bases: 1. Looked up from germline, CDR1 is MNHEY and CDR2 is SMNVEV (reference sequence). The CDR3 totals 14 residues. Whole-study findings and limits: Because they were indistinguishable, some V segments, including TRBV6-2 and TRBV6-3, were excluded. In a later analysis, 15,000 to 20,000 TCR beta sequences were associated with HLA alleles at 0.05 false discovery rate. With later analysis, a missense DCLRE1C variant became linked to TCR beta V- and J-gene trimming. The sole available immune exposure information was CMV serostatus.

The PCR used 60 Vbeta and 13 Jbeta primers. Data came from immunoSEQ multiplex PCR; TCRdb stores just in-frame clones and leaves some out. The sample includes about 140,000 clones, roughly 70% of them seen just once. The clonotype originates from a woman in her sixties in good health and CMV-seropositive. Sequencing was performed on PBMCs. V is TRBV27 and J is TRBJ1-2, with TRBD1 matching over 9 bases. The CDR3 protein is CASSFTGGNYGYTF. CDR3 bases: TGTGCCAGCAGTTTCACAGGGGGCAACTATGGCTACACCTTC.